The 22 T cell receptor beta chains below come from one sample, sequenced in a study of human T cells and chemical hapten exposure. Indicated time point: pre-sensitization, week 0. The treatment denotes: therapeutic diphenylcyclopropenone sensitization with weekly scalp DPC. From the RACE reads, TCRdb called clonotypes with MiXCR, one entry per CDR3 protein. The table records 350,000 to 450,000 distinct CDR3 sequences, approximately 5.1% of them present only once. Sequenced here: whole blood, sampled in connection with sensitization to the hapten diphenylcyclopropenone (DPC). The receptors originated from a woman aged 50 to 65 with alopecia areata. Some clones in this sample may be carry-over from other donors' samples.

V usage is TRBV5-5 and J usage is TRBJ1-4; D remains ambiguous. V dropped 1 base and J dropped 0 bases, with 7 bases sitting between them. Germline-derived CDR1 and CDR2 are SGHKS and YYEKEE (reference sequence). The CDR3 totals 15 residues. Here the CDR3 DNA reads TGTGCCAGCAGCTTGACGGTGACAACTAATGAAAAACTGTTTTTT. Protein product: CASSLTVTTNEKLFF.

Many counts were recorded for this clonotype. V and J are TRBV2 and TRBJ2-5; D not certain. Between the trimmed V and J ends, which lost 4 bases and 5 bases, there was a span of 11 bases. This CDR3 is built from 13 residues. The germline gives CDR1 SNHLY, CDR2 FYNNEI. The CDR3 region has the DNA TGTGCCAGCAGTGTCAGCGTGAGGGAGACCCAGTACTTC. This codes for CASSVSVRETQYF.

For this clonotype: This may stem from a read error, because a much larger clone lies one nucleotide away. The chain is built from TRBV29-1 and TRBJ2-3, with D possibly matching TRBD1 (5 bases). From germline, CDR1 is SQVTM and CDR2 ANQGSEA. The CDR3 consists of 17 residues. The CDR3 region has the DNA TGCAGCGTTGAAGCCTCCACGGACATTTGGGGCACAGATACGCCGTATTTT. This encodes CSVEASTDIWGTDTPYF.

This clonotype was detected many times. The chain's CDR3 is CASSLELGQSVLEETQYF. CDR3 DNA: TGTGCCAGCAGCTTAGAATTGGGACAGTCCGTCCTAGAGGAGACCCAGTACTTC. The V call is TRBV7-9, the J call TRBJ2-5, with 7 bases matching TRBD1. V shed 1 base, J shed 5 bases, and the junction held 16 bases outside the gene matches. The CDR3 sequence is 18 residues long. CDR1 and CDR2 from the germline V gene are SEHNR and FQNEAQ (reference sequence).

On this clonotype itself: A much larger clone differs by one base, so this may be a read error. The rearrangement uses TRBV6-5 and TRBJ1-1, with 7 bases lining up with TRBD1. The CDR3 spans 13 residues. Germline lookup yields CDR1 MNHEY and CDR2 SVGAGI. Trimming cost V 6 bases and J 4 bases; bases outside gene matches: 5. The CDR3 DNA reads TGTGCCAGCAGCAAGGACAGGAGCACTGAAGCTTTCTTT. This gives the protein CASSKDRSTEAFF.

This clonotype has a count of ten or more. This chain connects TRBV10-3 to TRBJ1-1; D call uncertain. This CDR3 spans 15 amino acids. Trimming took off 0 bases at V and 4 bases at J, with 12 bases between the two ends. Germline CDR1 ENHRY, CDR2 SYGVKD. The CDR3 here is CAISESILAVTEAFF. The CDR3 coding sequence is TGTGCCATCAGTGAGTCGATTTTAGCGGTCACTGAAGCTTTCTTT.

This clonotype was observed at least ten times. This sequence joins TRBV15 and TRBJ2-5; D is possibly TRBD1 or TRBD2 (5 bases each). This CDR3 has 15 residues. Germline CDR1 is LNHNV and CDR2 is YYDKDF (reference sequence). Trimming took 5 bases from V and 5 from J, leaving 18 bases between them. Here the CDR3 reads CATSSRGAQGETQYF. The CDR3 region has the DNA TGTGCCACCAGCTCCAGAGGGGCGCAGGGTGAGACCCAGTACTTC.

This clonotype was recorded at least ten times. The V call is TRBV3-1, the J call TRBJ2-1; 8 bases fit TRBD2. This CDR3 contains 15 residues. Unmatched junction bases numbered 10, after V lost 3 bases and J lost 9 bases. CDR1 is LGHDT, CDR2 YNNKEL, per germline (reference sequence). The CDR3 DNA follows: TGTGCCAGCAGCCAGGTCTTAGCGGGATCGAGTGAGCAGTTCTTC. It codes for CASSQVLAGSSEQFF.

This chain connects TRBV7-9 to TRBJ1-5; unclear D gene. The germline V gene has CDR1 SEHNR and CDR2 FQNEAQ (reference sequence). This CDR3 is built from 16 residues. V was shortened by 0 bases and J by 0 bases, with 9 bases between the two germline ends. Written as DNA, the CDR3 is TGTGCCAGCAGCTTAGCAATGGACGGTAGCAATCAGCCCCAGCATTTT. Its translation is CASSLAMDGSNQPQHF.

V gene TRBV7-2 combines with J gene TRBJ2-1, with 10 bases aligning to TRBD2. V gave up 7 bases and J gave up 0 bases; unmatched junction bases: 6. The V gene's germline CDR1 is SGHTA and CDR2 FQGNSA. This CDR3 has 16 residues. The CDR3 coding sequence is TGTGCCAGCATTTCTAGCGGGGGCCACTCCTACAATGAGCAGTTCTTC. The encoded protein is CASISSGGHSYNEQFF. Looking up the rest from reference TRBV7-2 and TRBJ2-1 gives the full variable domain: GAGVSQSPSNKVTEKGKDVELRCDPISGHTALYWYRQSLGQGLEFLIYFQGNSAPDKSGLPSDRFSAERTGGSVSTLTIQRTQQEDSAVYLCASISSGGHSYNEQFFGPGTRLTVL.

The table lists this clonotype with many counts. The V gene is TRBV5-4, the J gene TRBJ2-5, with D perhaps TRBD2 (6 bases). Germline V gene data show CDR1 as SGHNT and CDR2 as YYREEE (reference sequence). CDR3 length: 15 amino acids. V was clipped by 0 bases and J by 2 bases, with 11 bases between them. The CDR3 region is CASSLAGGRQETQYF. The CDR3, as DNA: TGTGCCAGCAGCTTGGCCGGGGGACGGCAAGAGACCCAGTACTTC.

This clonotype was seen ten or more times. The J gene is TRBJ2-5, the V gene TRBV5-1; perhaps D is TRBD1 or TRBD2 (5 bases each). V gave up 4 bases and J gave up 4 bases, with 11 bases separating them. Looked up from germline, CDR1 is SGHRS and CDR2 is YFSETQ. This CDR3 is 13 amino acids long. The CDR3 region has the DNA TGCGCCAGCAGCAAAGAGGGGCTAGAGACCCAGTACTTC. Residues: CASSKEGLETQYF.

The J gene is TRBJ1-1, the V gene TRBV12-3 or TRBV12-4, with D perhaps TRBD1 (5 bases). CDR3 length: 14 residues. With 6 bases removed from V and 8 bases from J, the gap between germline ends came to 19 bases. CDR3 DNA sequence: TGTGCCAGCAGGCCGGGGCGAAGGGTGCCCGAAGCTTTCTTT. It specifies CASRPGRRVPEAFF.

This clonotype has at least ten counts. The chain carries TRBV6-5 and TRBJ1-2; 9 bases agree with TRBD1. V was pared by 5 bases and J by 4 bases, with 5 bases of the junction left unmatched. CDR3 size: 14 residues. Germline CDR1 is MNHEY and CDR2 is SVGAGI. CDR3 nucleotide sequence: TGTGCCAGCAGTCCGGACAGGGGAAGCTATGGCTACACCTTC. Its translation is CASSPDRGSYGYTF.

There are many counts of this clonotype. The chain employs TRBV19 and TRBJ2-1, with 9 bases fitting TRBD2. The CDR3 extends over 15 amino acids. CDR1 and CDR2 (germline): LNHDA, SQIVND (reference sequence). Unmatched junction bases numbered 9, after V lost 7 bases and J lost 5 bases. CDR3 bases: TGTGCCAGTACCATCGGCGGGAGGGGGAACAATGAGCAGTTCTTC. It translates to CASTIGGRGNNEQFF.

In the case of this clonotype: An end of the junction differs from the germline gene, which may be a read error. The rearrangement uses TRBV20-1 and TRBJ1-5, with D unresolved. The germline V gene has CDR1 DFQATT and CDR2 SNEGSKA (reference sequence). CDR3 length: 12 residues. The CDR3, as DNA: TGTAGTGCTAAGAGGGCCGATCAGCCCCAGCATTTT. It specifies CSAKRADQPQHF.

The chain combines TRBV27 with TRBJ2-5, with 7 nucleotides matching TRBD2. Germline V CDR1 and CDR2: MNHEY, SMNVEV (reference sequence). The CDR3 loop spans 16 amino acids. V shed 4 bases and J 1 base; nucleotides not matched to a gene: 9. The CDR3: CASSSSGEGFQETQYF. The CDR3 DNA reads TGTGCCAGCAGTTCGTCCGGGGAGGGATTCCAAGAGACCCAGTACTTC.

In this sample, this clonotype turned up a few times. The V call is TRBV11-2, the J call TRBJ1-2; D perhaps matches TRBD1 (6 bases). The germline V gene has CDR1 SGHAT and CDR2 FQNNGV. This CDR3 contains 15 residues. The V gene lost 0 bases and the J gene lost 2 bases, with 10 bases spanning the gap. CDR3 residues: CASSLESTGNYGYTF. The CDR3 nucleotides are TGTGCCAGCAGCTTAGAGTCCACAGGGAACTATGGCTACACCTTC.

V usage is TRBV6-5 and J usage is TRBJ1-5; D is ambiguous. CDR1 is MNHEY, CDR2 SVGAGI, per germline. The CDR3 consists of 15 residues. The V and J ends lost 0 bases and 10 bases respectively, with 16 bases between them. Written as DNA, the CDR3 is TGTGCCAGCAGTTACTCTTTGGACGGGATTAGCCCCCAGCATTTT. It translates to CASSYSLDGISPQHF.

This chain joins TRBV20-1 and TRBJ1-6; D is undetermined. Germline assignment: CDR1 DFQATT and CDR2 SNEGSKA (reference sequence). The CDR3 contains 15 residues. V was pared by 7 bases and J by 8 bases, with 21 bases between. Here the CDR3 reads CSVRTADIYDSPLHF. For the CDR3, the DNA is TGCAGTGTGAGGACGGCCGACATATACGATTCACCCCTCCACTTT.

This clonotype was detected ten times or more. The J gene is TRBJ2-5, the V gene TRBV12-3 or TRBV12-4; 11 bases are a match to TRBD2. V gave up 6 bases and J gave up 5 bases; unmatched junction bases: 2. The CDR3 is 13 amino acids. The CDR3 region is CASRTSGGETQYF. In nucleotides, the CDR3 is TGTGCCAGCAGAACTAGCGGGGGTGAGACCCAGTACTTC.

The sample holds a few counts of this clonotype. The rearrangement links TRBV28 to TRBJ2-3; D is perhaps TRBD2 (6 bases). The CDR3 runs to 14 residues. V was pared by 6 bases and J by 2 bases, with 12 bases between. Germline V gene sequence: CDR1 MDHEN, CDR2 SYDVKM. Here the CDR3 DNA reads TGTGCCAGCAGCCGGGCGGGGATCACAGATACGCAGTATTTT. It translates to CASSRAGITDTQYF. Filled out from reference TRBV28 and TRBJ2-3, the complete variable domain reads DVKVTQSSRYLVKRTGEKVFLECVQDMDHENMFWYRQDPGLGLRLIYFSYDVKMKEKGDIPEGYSVSREKKERFSLILESASTNQTSMYLCASSRAGITDTQYFGPGTRLTVL.